The clone carrying this TCR beta chain was counted only a few times. Its antigen is not known. This sample stems from a study of T cells in Graves' hyperthyroidism and ophthalmopathy. Regarding the study as a whole: Most thyroid clonotypes expanded above 0.001 were also detected in blood. The model predicted ophthalmopathy a median approximately seven months before onset.

Trimming at V came to 6 bases and at J to 1 base, leaving 8 bases not matched to a gene. The CDR3 has 15 residues. Not enrolled were patients with uncontrolled infection, other autoimmune disease, pregnancy or lactation. It was RNA transcripts that yielded the amplified TCR beta CDR3 regions. An initial round of RT-PCR targeting the TCR CDR3 relied on the HTBI primer set. Using its own MiXCR run on the multiplex PCR reads, TCRdb lists one record per CDR3 protein. Of some 400,000 distinct CDR3 sequences detected, roughly 19% appear once; the ten largest clones hold 3.7%. Sequenced: blood. The TCR was taken from a young woman with Graves' hyperthyroidism. The J gene is TRBJ1-1, the V gene TRBV12-3 or TRBV12-4, with 7 bases lining up with TRBD1. As DNA, the CDR3 is TGTGCCAGCAGCCCCCCCGACAGGGAGAACACTGAAGCTTTCTTT. Residues: CASSPPDRENTEAFF.